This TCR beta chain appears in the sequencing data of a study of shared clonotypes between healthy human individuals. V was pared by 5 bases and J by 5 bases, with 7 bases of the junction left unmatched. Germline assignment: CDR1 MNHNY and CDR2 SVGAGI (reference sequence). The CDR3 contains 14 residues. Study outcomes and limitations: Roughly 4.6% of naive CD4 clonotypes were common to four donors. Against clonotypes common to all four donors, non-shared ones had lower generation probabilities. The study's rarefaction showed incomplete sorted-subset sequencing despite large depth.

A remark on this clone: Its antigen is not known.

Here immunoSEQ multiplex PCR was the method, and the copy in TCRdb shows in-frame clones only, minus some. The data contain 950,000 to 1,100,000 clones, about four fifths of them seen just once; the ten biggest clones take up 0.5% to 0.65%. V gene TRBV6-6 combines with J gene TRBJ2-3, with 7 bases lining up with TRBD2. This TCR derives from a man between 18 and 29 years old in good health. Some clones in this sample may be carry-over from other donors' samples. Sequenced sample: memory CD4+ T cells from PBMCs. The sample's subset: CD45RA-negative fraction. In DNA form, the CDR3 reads TGTGCCAGCAGTGCCGGCGGGAGAATAGATACGCAGTATTTT. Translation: CASSAGGRIDTQYF.